The 23 T cell receptor beta chains below were found in one sample sequenced in a study of cytomegalovirus exposure and HLA in healthy donors. PCR employed 60 Vbeta and 13 Jbeta primers. Method: immunoSEQ multiplex PCR; TCRdb's copy keeps in-frame clones and lacks some. The table includes about 120,000 clones, roughly a tenth detected once. The material sequenced was PBMCs. The receptors shown here come from a man aged 25-40 years in good health and CMV-seronegative.

This clone was found a few times. This chain connects TRBV7-8 to TRBJ1-6, with a weak D call TRBD1 (6 bases). CDR3 length equals 17 residues. The V end lost 5 bases, the J end lost 0 bases, and 14 bases lay between the germline ends. The germline V gene has CDR1 SGHVS and CDR2 FQNEAQ. CDR3: CASSPQGRSSYNSPLHF. The CDR3 DNA reads as TGTGCCAGCAGCCCACAGGGCCGTAGCTCCTATAATTCACCCCTCCACTTT.

J is TRBJ2-1 and V is TRBV5-1, with 8 bases fitting TRBD1. V was pared by 4 bases and J by 7 bases, with 7 bases of the junction left unmatched. The CDR3 is made up of 14 amino acids. Germline loops: CDR1 SGHRS, CDR2 YFSETQ. Here the CDR3 DNA reads TGCGCCAGCAGCCCCCAGGGGGCGGGTAATGAGCAGTTCTTC. Translation: CASSPQGAGNEQFF. The entire variable domain, with the rest obtained from reference TRBV5-1 and TRBJ2-1, is as follows: KAGVTQTPRYLIKTRGQQVTLSCSPISGHRSVSWYQQTPGQGLQFLFEYFSETQRNKGNFPGRFSGRQFSNSRSEMNVSTLELGDSALYLCASSPQGAGNEQFFGPGTRLTVL.

This rearrangement joins TRBV19 to TRBJ1-5, with TRBD1 identical over 8 bases. The CDR3 covers 15 residues. In germline, CDR1 is LNHDA, CDR2 SQIVND (reference sequence). Trimming removed 6 bases from V and 2 bases from J; junction bases left unmatched: 6. The CDR3 DNA follows: TGTGCCAGTAGCCCGGACAGGGTTGGCAATCAGCCCCAGCATTTT. It specifies CASSPDRVGNQPQHF.

CDR3 nucleotide sequence: TGTGCCAGCAGCTTGTTAACCTTCCGGGACAGAGATTCACCCCTCCACTTT. This sequence encodes CASSLLTFRDRDSPLHF. This chain links TRBV5-5 with TRBJ1-6; TRBD1 agrees at 7 bases. The CDR3 is made up of 17 amino acids. CDR1 and CDR2 from the germline V gene are SGHKS and YYEKEE (reference sequence). V dropped 1 base and J dropped 8; count of bases not matched to a gene: 12.

The chain joins TRBV10-3 to TRBJ1-5, with TRBD1 matching 7 bases. The CDR3 consists of 15 residues. CDR1 is ENHRY and CDR2 is SYGVKD in the germline V gene. The V gene end was trimmed by 6 bases and the J gene end by 1 base; junction bases not matched to a gene: 6. The CDR3 bases are TGTGCCATCAGCACCGGACAGGAAAGCAATCAGCCCCAGCATTTT. Its protein is CAISTGQESNQPQHF.

This clone showed up just a few times. The rearrangement links TRBV19 to TRBJ1-2; D ambiguous. V lost 5 bases to trimming and J lost 0 bases, with 16 bases between them. The CDR3 spans 16 residues. The V gene's germline CDR1 is LNHDA and CDR2 SQIVND (reference sequence). The CDR3 coding sequence is TGTGCCAGTAGTTTGAAGGCGCGGCTAGCTAACTATGGCTACACCTTC. Protein sequence: CASSLKARLANYGYTF. The full variable domain, its missing parts supplied by reference TRBV19 and TRBJ1-2, is DGGITQSPKYLFRKEGQNVTLSCEQNLNHDAMYWYRQDPGQGLRLIYYSQIVNDFQKGDIAEGYSVSREKKESFPLTVTSAQKNPTAFYLCASSLKARLANYGYTFGSGTRLTVV.

This chain connects TRBV2 to TRBJ2-7, with D uncertain. Germline V gene lookup returns CDR1 SNHLY and CDR2 FYNNEI. The ends were cut back, 0 bases at V and 10 bases at J, with 16 bases in the middle. The CDR3 is 14 residues long. The CDR3 region has the DNA TGTGCCAGCAGTGAAGCGTCCCCTACAGCCCATCAGTACTTC. Encoded protein: CASSEASPTAHQYF.

This clone was counted between two and nine times. J is TRBJ2-2 and V is TRBV28, with D unresolved. Germline CDR1 is MDHEN and CDR2 is SYDVKM. Trimming removed 5 bases from V and 8 bases from J, with 9 bases in between. This CDR3 has 12 amino acids. The DNA of the CDR3 is TGTGCCAGCAGTAAAACTTGGGGGGAGCTGTTTTTT. Protein: CASSKTWGELFF.

The J gene is TRBJ1-5, the V gene TRBV4-2; D remains unclear. Germline V gene sequence: CDR1 LGHNA, CDR2 YNFKEQ. V was cut by 0 bases and J by 4 bases, with 7 bases left in between. The length of the CDR3 is 14 residues. This CDR3 reads CASSQDADNQPQHF. The CDR3 region has the DNA TGTGCCAGCAGCCAAGATGCAGATAATCAGCCCCAGCATTTT.

This clone was found a few times. The genes are TRBV5-6 and TRBJ2-3; 11 bases match TRBD2. Trimming cost V 3 bases and J 1 base; bases outside gene matches: 7. CDR1 is SGHDT, CDR2 YYEEEE, per germline. The CDR3 loop spans 17 amino acids. The CDR3: CASSSLAGGRGTDTQYF. The CDR3 nucleotides read TGTGCCAGCAGCTCCTTAGCGGGGGGGCGGGGCACAGATACGCAGTATTTT.

In its sample, this clone was seen once. The chain has TRBV28 and TRBJ2-2, with 14 bases aligning to TRBD2. Unmatched junction bases numbered 6, after V lost 3 bases and J lost 6 bases. CDR3 length: 17 amino acids. CDR1 and CDR2 (germline): MDHEN, SYDVKM. CDR3 bases: TGTGCCAGCAGTTTTTGGAGACTAGCGGGAGGGCCCGGGGAGCTGTTTTTT. Translated, it gives CASSFWRLAGGPGELFF.

This clone was counted a few times. V and J are TRBV29-1 and TRBJ1-1; 7 bases fit TRBD1. V gave up 6 bases and J gave up 2 bases; unmatched junction bases: 6. The CDR3 length is 13 residues. Germline V lookup: CDR1 SQVTM, CDR2 ANQGSEA. CDR3 region: CSVARQGNTEAFF. In DNA form, the CDR3 reads TGCAGCGTAGCCCGACAGGGCAACACTGAAGCTTTCTTT.

In its sample, this clone was seen a few times. This sequence joins TRBV30 and TRBJ2-5, with no clear D. V lost 5 bases and J 4 bases, leaving 14 bases between the germline ends. Germline CDR1 is GTSNPN and CDR2 is SVGIG (reference sequence). This CDR3 is built from 13 residues. The CDR3 here is CAWDTFSTETQYF. CDR3 nucleotides: TGTGCCTGGGACACCTTTTCGACAGAGACCCAGTACTTC.

This clone was counted a few times. The J gene is TRBJ2-1, the V gene TRBV7-3, with 14 bases matching TRBD2. V lost 1 base, J lost 4 bases, and 6 bases stayed unmatched. The V gene's germline CDR1 is SGHTA and CDR2 FQGTGA. CDR3 length equals 18 residues. The DNA of the CDR3 is TGTGCCAGCAGCTTAATCGCGACTAGCGGGAGGGTTTACAATGAGCAGTTCTTC. Translation gives CASSLIATSGRVYNEQFF.

This clone was detected a few times. Within the sample, other DNA sequences also encode this same CDR3. For the CDR3, the DNA is TGTGCCAGCAGTGTCGGCGGTCTGGGTAGGGGCTACACCTTC. It codes for CASSVGGLGRGYTF. V usage is TRBV2 and J usage is TRBJ1-2; D remains unclear. This CDR3 has 14 residues. Per germline, CDR1 SNHLY and CDR2 FYNNEI. The V and J ends lost 4 bases and 8 bases respectively, with 17 bases between them.

There are a few counts of this clone. The V call is TRBV19, the J call TRBJ1-1; D uncertain. CDR3 length: 13 amino acids. Germline V CDR1 and CDR2: LNHDA, SQIVND (reference sequence). V lost 4 bases, J lost 4 bases, and 10 bases lay in between. In DNA, the CDR3 is TGTGCCAGTAGTAAATCAAGCGGCACTGAAGCTTTCTTT. Protein product: CASSKSSGTEAFF. The full variable domain, rest sourced from reference TRBV19 and TRBJ1-1, is DGGITQSPKYLFRKEGQNVTLSCEQNLNHDAMYWYRQDPGQGLRLIYYSQIVNDFQKGDIAEGYSVSREKKESFPLTVTSAQKNPTAFYLCASSKSSGTEAFFGQGTRLTVV.

This chain connects TRBV7-3 to TRBJ2-2, with 15 bases lining up with TRBD2. V was pared by 1 base and J by 7 bases, with 16 bases of the junction left unmatched. The CDR3 runs 21 residues. The germline gives CDR1 SGHTA, CDR2 FQGTGA. This CDR3 reads CASSLNRPRTSGRAIGGELFF. CDR3 coding DNA: TGTGCCAGCAGCTTAAATCGGCCCCGGACTAGCGGGAGGGCAATCGGCGGGGAGCTGTTTTTT.

This clone has a handful of counts. The V call is TRBV11-2, the J call TRBJ2-5, with D perhaps TRBD1 (6 bases). Trimming stripped 4 bases from V and 2 bases from J, with 20 bases between. This CDR3 has 17 amino acids. The germline V gene has CDR1 SGHAT and CDR2 FQNNGV. The DNA of the CDR3 is TGTGCCAGCAGCTGGGGACACGGGATAGGACGACAAGAGACCCAGTACTTC. Its protein is CASSWGHGIGRQETQYF. The whole variable domain, filled in from reference TRBV11-2 and TRBJ2-5, reads EAGVAQSPRYKIIEKRQSVAFWCNPISGHATLYWYQQILGQGPKLLIQFQNNGVVDDSQLPKDRFSAERLKGVDSTLKIQPAKLEDSAVYLCASSWGHGIGRQETQYFGPGTRLLVL.

This clone was detected only a few times. V gene TRBV4-1 combines with J gene TRBJ2-1; 10 positions agree with TRBD2. Germline V gene lookup returns CDR1 MGHRA and CDR2 YSYEKL. The V segment lost 5 bases and the J segment 3 bases; nucleotides outside the gene matches: 4. CDR3 size: 15 residues. CDR3 protein: CASSSGLAVYNEQFF. For the CDR3, the DNA is TGCGCCAGCAGCTCTGGACTAGCGGTCTACAATGAGCAGTTCTTC.

The table lists this clone with a few counts. Here the CDR3 DNA reads TGTGCCAGCAGTTTCTCGGAAACGGGCTCCTACGAGCAGTACTTC. Amino acid sequence: CASSFSETGSYEQYF. V is TRBV27 and J is TRBJ2-7; D not certain. In germline, CDR1 is MNHEY, CDR2 SMNVEV (reference sequence). The CDR3 runs 15 residues. V was cut by 3 bases and J by 0 bases, with 12 bases left in between.

This clone was seen a handful of times. V gene TRBV12-1 combines with J gene TRBJ2-3; the table assigns TRBD1, which was not confirmed against the DNA. TRBV12-1 represents a pseudogene. The CDR3 totals 16 residues. The CDR3 is CASSFDNGRGCDTQYF. CDR3 DNA sequence: TGTGCCAGCAGCTTTGATAATGGCAGGGGGTGTGATACGCAGTATTTT.

The rearrangement joins TRBV19 to TRBJ1-5, with D perhaps TRBD1 (6 bases). Trimming left V 10 bases short and J 4 bases short, with 17 bases between. This CDR3 has 14 residues. CDR1 and CDR2 (germline): LNHDA, SQIVND (reference sequence). The CDR3 coding sequence is TGTGCCACCAGGACAGTAGCCGGGAATCAGCCCCAGCATTTT. Translation: CATRTVAGNQPQHF.

The table lists this clone with a few counts. The rearrangement links TRBV4-1 to TRBJ1-5; no clear D. Germline lookup yields CDR1 MGHRA and CDR2 YSYEKL. CDR3 size: 12 residues. V shed 3 bases and J shed 4 bases, with 4 bases lying between them. The CDR3 loop reads CASSHPNQPQHF. The CDR3 DNA reads TGCGCCAGCAGCCACCCAAATCAGCCCCAGCATTTT.